This TCR beta chain was sequenced for a study of Ad26.COV2.S vaccination and SARS-CoV-2 variants. Stated treatment: roughly 19 received Ad26.COV2.S at low or high dose, single or two shots; several received placebo; per-sample allocation not given. Sampling happened 63 days after the first vaccine or placebo injection. Some clones are missing from TCRdb's copy, which holds only in-frame ones; the method was immunoSEQ multiplex PCR. The table records about 680,000 clones, 89% of them present only once. Trimming stripped 7 bases from V and 2 bases from J, with 12 bases between. The CDR3 loop spans 15 amino acids. Germline CDR1 MNHEY, CDR2 SMNVEV (reference sequence).

The J gene is TRBJ2-6, the V gene TRBV27; D is perhaps TRBD1 or TRBD2 (5 bases each). This sequence was found in a person aged 18-60 years who received the Ad26.COV2.S COVID-19 vaccine or a placebo. Sequencing used peripheral blood, obtained in a trial of Ad26.COV2.S vaccine versus placebo. This chain's CDR3 is CASNRLGAGANVLTF. Written as DNA, the CDR3 is TGTGCCAGCAACAGGCTGGGGGCTGGGGCCAACGTCCTGACTTTC.